The T cell receptor beta chain described here comes from a study of CXCR3-negative and CXCR3-positive naive CD8 T cells. Germline V gene data show CDR1 as SGHAT and CDR2 as FQNNGV. The CDR3 totals 16 residues. Preparation of TRB cDNA libraries relied on 5' RACE carrying UMI labels. TCRdb reanalyzed the 5' RACE reads and collapses them to one entry per CDR3 protein, without DNA. This repertoire includes some 7,400 distinct CDR3 sequences. The CD45RO-CCR7+CD27+CD95- phenotype denoted naive CD8+ T cells. The clonotype comes from a human donor in good health. Some clones in this sample may be carry-over from other donors' samples. The chain employs TRBV11-2 and TRBJ2-6; the TCRdb D gene call, TRBD1, has no DNA to confirm it. Sequencing was carried out using naive CXCR3- CD8+ T cells from blood. As for subset: CD45RO-CCR7+CD27+CD95- naive CD8+ T cells lacking CXCR3 (TNR3-). CDR3: CASSRDALSGANVLTF.